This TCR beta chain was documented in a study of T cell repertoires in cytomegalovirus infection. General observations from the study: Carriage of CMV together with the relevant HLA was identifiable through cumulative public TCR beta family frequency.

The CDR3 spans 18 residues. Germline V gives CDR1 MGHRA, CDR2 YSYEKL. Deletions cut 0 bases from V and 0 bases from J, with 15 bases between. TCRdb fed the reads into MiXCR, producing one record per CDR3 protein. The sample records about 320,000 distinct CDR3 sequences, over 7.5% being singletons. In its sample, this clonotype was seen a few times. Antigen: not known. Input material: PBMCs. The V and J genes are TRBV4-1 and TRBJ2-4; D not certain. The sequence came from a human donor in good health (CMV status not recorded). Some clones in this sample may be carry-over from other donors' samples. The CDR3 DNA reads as TGCGCCAGCAGCCAAGATATCGTCAGGCGACTAGCCAAAAACATTCAGTACTTC. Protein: CASSQDIVRRLAKNIQYF.